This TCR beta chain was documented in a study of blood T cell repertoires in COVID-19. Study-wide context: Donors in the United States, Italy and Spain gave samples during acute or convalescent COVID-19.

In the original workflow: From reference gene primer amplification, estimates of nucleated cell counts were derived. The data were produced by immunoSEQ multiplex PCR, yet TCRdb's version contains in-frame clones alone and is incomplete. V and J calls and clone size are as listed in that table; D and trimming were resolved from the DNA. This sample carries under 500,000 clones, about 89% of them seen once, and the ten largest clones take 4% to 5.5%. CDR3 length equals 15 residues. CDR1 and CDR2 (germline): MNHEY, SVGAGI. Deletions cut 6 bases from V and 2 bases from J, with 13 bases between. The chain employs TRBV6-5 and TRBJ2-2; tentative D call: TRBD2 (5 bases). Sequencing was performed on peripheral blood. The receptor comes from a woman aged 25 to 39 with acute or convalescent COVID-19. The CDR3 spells CASSALLDNTGELFF. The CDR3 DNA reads TGTGCCAGCAGCGCATTACTAGACAACACCGGGGAGCTGTTTTTT.